Presented here are 20 T cell receptor beta chains from one specimen sequenced in a study of response to subunit inactivated influenza vaccine. One entry per CDR3 protein results from TCRdb running MiXCR on the RT-PCR reads. The data show almost 250,000 distinct CDR3 sequences, 12% seen once. Here the sequenced sample was non-naive T cells sorted from PBMCs, taken around 15 days before vaccination. The origin of the receptors is a man in his fifties who received an inactivated influenza vaccine.

The chain employs TRBV18 and TRBJ1-2; D remains unclear. Trimming removed 5 bases from V and 3 bases from J, with 13 bases in between. Per the germline V gene, CDR1 is KGHSH and CDR2 is LQKENI. The CDR3 length is 14 residues. CDR3: CASSSLGGYYGYTF. CDR3 nucleotide sequence: TGTGCCAGCTCATCACTAGGAGGCTACTATGGCTACACCTTC.

This chain links TRBV7-9 with TRBJ2-7, with 10 bases fitting TRBD2. The CDR3 consists of 17 residues. CDR1 is SEHNR, CDR2 FQNEAQ, per germline (reference sequence). Trimming took 0 bases from V and 0 from J; bases not matched to a gene: 5. CDR3 bases: TGTGCCAGCAGCTTAGCCCTAGCGGGGGTGAGCTCCTACGAGCAGTACTTC. The encoded protein is CASSLALAGVSSYEQYF.

This clonotype was seen ten or more times. The chain couples TRBV5-1 to TRBJ2-7; possibly TRBD1 or TRBD2 for D (6 bases each). Between the trimmed V and J ends, which lost 5 bases and 1 base, there was a span of 16 bases. The CDR3 consists of 15 residues. Germline lookup yields CDR1 SGHRS and CDR2 YFSETQ. CDR3 nucleotide sequence: TGCGCCAGCAGGGGACTGACAGGTCGTTCCTACGAGCAGTACTTC. Translation gives CASRGLTGRSYEQYF.

This clonotype was recorded only once. This chain connects TRBV2 to TRBJ1-1; TRBD1 agrees at 7 bases. The V gene's germline CDR1 is SNHLY and CDR2 FYNNEI. The CDR3 contains 15 residues. V lost 0 bases, J lost 0 bases, and 1 base stayed unmatched. The CDR3 region has the DNA TGTGCCAGCAGTGAAGCGCAGGGGGTGAACACTGAAGCTTTCTTT. Protein sequence: CASSEAQGVNTEAFF.

This sequence joins TRBV20-1 and TRBJ2-4; D unclear. Trimming shortened V by 6 bases and J by 9 bases, and 15 bases separated the two germline ends. CDR1 and CDR2 (germline): DFQATT, SNEGSKA (reference sequence). The CDR3 is 12 residues long. The CDR3 loop reads CSAAPGPGIQYF. DNA for the CDR3: TGCAGTGCCGCCCCGGGTCCGGGCATTCAGTACTTC.

This clonotype was picked up many times. The rearrangement joins TRBV5-1 to TRBJ1-1; D call uncertain. Germline lookup yields CDR1 SGHRS and CDR2 YFSETQ. The CDR3 has 14 residues. V was pared by 4 bases and J by 5 bases, with 15 bases between. DNA of the CDR3: TGCGCCAGCAGCGTCGGAAACCTACAAACTGAAGCTTTCTTT. Translation: CASSVGNLQTEAFF.

This clonotype occurred many times. The chain couples TRBV7-9 to TRBJ1-5; D possibly corresponds to TRBD1 (5 bases). V was clipped by 5 bases and J by 7 bases, with 15 bases between them. This CDR3 spans 14 amino acids. Germline CDR1 reads SEHNR; CDR2 reads FQNEAQ (reference sequence). CDR3 DNA: TGTGCCAGCAGCGCCTCAGGGACGGGCCAGCCCCAGCATTTT. Translation: CASSASGTGQPQHF.

This clonotype was seen a few times. This rearrangement joins TRBV9 to TRBJ2-2; tentatively, D is TRBD1 (5 bases). V was pared by 2 bases and J by 7 bases, with 9 bases between. The CDR3 consists of 13 residues. CDR1 SGDLS and CDR2 YYNGEE come from the germline V gene. This CDR3 reads CASSVQGGGELFF. The CDR3 region has the DNA TGTGCCAGCAGCGTTCAGGGTGGCGGGGAGCTGTTTTTT.

This clonotype was picked up a small number of times. In DNA, the CDR3 is TGCAGTGCCCCTTCGGGGGGATGGAGCAATCAGCCCCAGCATTTT. This gives the protein CSAPSGGWSNQPQHF. The J gene is TRBJ1-5, the V gene TRBV20-1; weak D call: TRBD1 (5 bases). The CDR3 length is 15 residues. Deletions cut 6 bases from V and 1 base from J, with 16 bases between. CDR1 is DFQATT and CDR2 is SNEGSKA in the germline V gene (reference sequence).

The gene calls are TRBV28 and TRBJ2-5; 8 bases are shared with TRBD1. This CDR3 contains 15 residues. V lost 5 bases and J lost 1; bases outside the gene matches: 6. Germline CDR1 MDHEN, CDR2 SYDVKM. The CDR3, as DNA: TGTGCCAGCAGTCCGACAGGGGTAGGCCAAGAGACCCAGTACTTC. It yields the protein CASSPTGVGQETQYF.

There are many counts of this clonotype. The gene calls are TRBV29-1 and TRBJ2-7, with D perhaps matching TRBD2 (5 bases). Between the trimmed V and J ends, which lost 4 bases and 4 bases, there was a span of 14 bases. CDR1 and CDR2 (germline): SQVTM, ANQGSEA. There are 13 residues in the CDR3. The CDR3 sequence is CSVVLKTGYEQYF. The CDR3 DNA reads as TGCAGCGTTGTCCTCAAAACGGGATACGAGCAGTACTTC.

This clonotype was detected only a few times. This rearrangement joins TRBV12-3 or TRBV12-4 to TRBJ2-3, with TRBD1 matching over 8 bases. Trimming cost V 3 bases and J 4 bases; bases outside gene matches: 6. The CDR3 has 15 amino acids. The chain's CDR3 is CASSLGRGLSDTQYF. CDR3 in DNA: TGTGCCAGCAGTTTGGGCAGGGGGCTTTCAGATACGCAGTATTTT.

This clonotype has ten or more counts. The chain is built from TRBV6-5 and TRBJ2-1; no firm D call. Germline V lookup: CDR1 MNHEY, CDR2 SVGAGI. This CDR3 is 16 amino acids long. V lost 0 bases to trimming and J lost 2 bases, with 11 bases between them. The CDR3 DNA is TGTGCCAGCAGTTACTCGGGTGCTTACCCCTACAATGAGCAGTTCTTC. It is translated as CASSYSGAYPYNEQFF.

The chain couples TRBV24-1 to TRBJ2-5, with 8 nucleotides matching TRBD1. V was clipped by 1 base and J by 5 bases; unmatched bases: 5. Germline V gene sequence: CDR1 KGHDR, CDR2 SFDVKD. The CDR3 is 15 residues long. This CDR3 is CATSDFRQGMETQYF. DNA of the CDR3: TGTGCCACCAGTGATTTCCGACAGGGGATGGAGACCCAGTACTTC.

This clonotype was found many times. This rearrangement joins TRBV20-1 to TRBJ1-2; 9 nucleotides match TRBD1. Trimming took 1 base from V and 5 from J; bases not matched to a gene: 5. The germline V gene has CDR1 DFQATT and CDR2 SNEGSKA (reference sequence). The CDR3 sequence is 14 residues long. The CDR3 region has the DNA TGCAGTGCTAGAGGCTTCGACAGGGGGTATGGCTACACCTTC. Translation gives CSARGFDRGYGYTF.

The table lists this clonotype with a few counts. The V and J genes are TRBV9 and TRBJ2-7; 8 nucleotides agree with TRBD2. The CDR3 extends over 13 amino acids. The trim removed 3 bases at V and 6 bases at J, leaving 5 bases unmatched. CDR1 and CDR2 from the germline V gene are SGDLS and YYNGEE. The CDR3 bases are TGTGCCAGCAGCGCCACGACTAGCGCCGAGCAGTACTTC. It encodes CASSATTSAEQYF.

This chain links TRBV20-1 with TRBJ2-1; 9 bases fit TRBD1. The CDR3 sequence is 17 residues long. The V and J ends lost 4 bases and 0 bases, in that order; junction bases with no gene match: 10. Looked up from germline, CDR1 is DFQATT and CDR2 is SNEGSKA (reference sequence). The CDR3 bases are TGCAGTGCTACCCGGGACAGGGCGTCGAGCTCCTACAATGAGCAGTTCTTC. As protein: CSATRDRASSSYNEQFF.

This clonotype has more than one count but fewer than ten. This chain uses TRBV9 with TRBJ1-3; no definite D call. V lost 0 bases to trimming and J lost 4 bases, with 14 bases between them. Germline V gives CDR1 SGDLS, CDR2 YYNGEE. This CDR3 is built from 16 residues. The chain's CDR3 is CASSVGLEPWGNTIYF. The DNA of the CDR3 is TGTGCCAGCAGCGTAGGTCTGGAACCCTGGGGAAACACCATATATTTT.

A few counts support this clonotype. V and J are TRBV4-1 and TRBJ1-1; tentatively, D is TRBD1 (5 bases). The germline V gene encodes CDR1 MGHRA and CDR2 YSYEKL. The CDR3 contains 14 residues. Deletions cut 2 bases from V and 7 bases from J, with 14 bases between. The chain's CDR3 is CASSQMRGQDEAFF. CDR3 coding DNA: TGCGCCAGCAGCCAAATGCGGGGCCAGGATGAAGCTTTCTTT.

The chain links TRBV20-1 to TRBJ2-7; TRBD1 is a possible D gene (6 bases). Trimming stripped 6 bases from V and 3 bases from J, with 18 bases between. The germline CDR1 and CDR2 sequences are DFQATT and SNEGSKA (reference sequence). This CDR3 comprises 14 residues. For the CDR3, the DNA is TGCAGTGCGGAGAGGGGGTCGGGGATCTACGAGCAGTACTTC. This encodes CSAERGSGIYEQYF.